These T cell receptor beta chains were read from a single sample in a study of cytomegalovirus exposure and HLA in healthy donors. TCRdb keeps only in-frame clones here, not all; method: immunoSEQ multiplex PCR. The data show more than 140,000 clones, approximately 79% seen once. The sequencing sample was made of PBMCs. The receptors shown here come from a male donor in good health and CMV-seronegative. The CDR3 runs from the conserved cysteine through the conserved F or W. Each record gives: J gene, V gene, CDR3 protein.

J gene: TRBJ2-5
V gene: TRBV7-2
CDR3 protein: CASSPRTSGIETQYF

J gene: TRBJ2-5
V gene: TRBV9
CDR3 protein: CASSVAGRRTETQYF

J gene: TRBJ2-3
V gene: TRBV27
CDR3 protein: CASSLGARGTDTQYF

J gene: TRBJ2-1
V gene: TRBV9
CDR3 protein: CASSVTGTSSDEQFF

J gene: TRBJ2-5
V gene: TRBV5-8
CDR3 protein: CASSLGLAGGQQETQYF

J gene: TRBJ1-2
V gene: TRBV6-6
CDR3 protein: CASRPTGNYGYTF

J gene: TRBJ2-3
V gene: TRBV6-4
CDR3 protein: CASSPSVSGGPDTQYF

J gene: TRBJ2-3
V gene: TRBV18
CDR3 protein: CASSPGLESTDTQYF

J gene: TRBJ1-1
V gene: TRBV12-5
CDR3 protein: CASVLAGHTEAFF

J gene: TRBJ2-7
V gene: TRBV6-5
CDR3 protein: CASSLAEKSSYEQYF

J gene: TRBJ2-7
V gene: TRBV7-2
CDR3 protein: CASSLGGGKTPSYEQYF